The present entry profiles one T cell receptor beta chain with its context. These donors, healthy bone marrow donors, were studied. This sample was taken from a study of cytomegalovirus exposure and HLA in healthy donors. It was with 60 Vbeta and 13 Jbeta primers that the PCR ran. Authors' processing steps: Counted up in a later analysis, unique TCR beta chains came to 60 million to 95 million, with about 9.9 million shared. Generated by immunoSEQ multiplex PCR, the TCRdb table keeps only in-frame clones and is missing some. V and J calls and clone size are those listed in that table; D and trimming were worked out from the DNA. The sample includes approximately 110,000 clones, over 75% seen only once; the top ten take about 13%. The CDR3 covers 15 residues. Per germline, CDR1 ENHRY and CDR2 SYGVKD. Trimming removed 8 bases at V and 1 base at J, with 18 bases between.

This chain connects TRBV10-3 to TRBJ2-7, with D maybe TRBD2 (6 bases). This clonotype originated in a woman aged 40 to 50 in good health and CMV-seropositive. Sequenced material: PBMCs. CDR3 bases: TGTGCCATCGCCTCTGGGGGGTTTCCGTCCTACGAGCAGTACTTC. The encoded protein is CAIASGGFPSYEQYF.